A selection of T cell receptor beta chains follows, all from one sample in a study of blood T cell repertoires in COVID-19. Profiling relied on immunoSEQ multiplex PCR, and the TCRdb table lists in-frame clones only, not all of them. Here the sample spans approximately 140,000 clones, about 86% being singletons. Sequencing was done on a sample of PBMCs or T cells enriched from blood (not recorded which). The receptors were gathered from a woman between 45 and 60 years old who had recovered from COVID-19. The CDR3 runs from the conserved cysteine through the conserved F or W. A D gene is named only where the DNA matches it firmly.

CDR3 protein	V gene	J gene	D gene
CASSLGQGLLVSPLHF	TRBV5-4	TRBJ1-6	TRBD1
CASSPGTSGGSEQFF	TRBV6-5	TRBJ2-1	TRBD2
CASYSVAGGPNGELFF	TRBV27	TRBJ2-2	TRBD2
CASSMGGTEAFF	TRBV19	TRBJ1-1	.
CASSGYIAGETDTQYF	TRBV2	TRBJ2-3	TRBD2
CASSPTTGVIGYTF	TRBV18	TRBJ1-2	TRBD1
CASSWAYGYTF	TRBV5-6	TRBJ1-2	.
CASSPIRTGSYEQYF	TRBV14	TRBJ2-7	TRBD1
CASSISASGVETQYF	TRBV19	TRBJ2-5	TRBD2
CASSYRVGGPYGYTF	TRBV6-5	TRBJ1-2	.
CASSLGTATGELFF	TRBV7-8	TRBJ2-2	.
CASSEWDTNTEAFF	TRBV9	TRBJ1-1	.
CASSIGEQDQETQYF	TRBV19	TRBJ2-5	.
CASSSPGELFF	TRBV6-5	TRBJ2-2	.
CASSLVMGTGRSGYTF	TRBV7-2	TRBJ1-2	.
CSVSGERHNEQFF	TRBV29-1	TRBJ2-1	.
CASSQAWGGRETQYF	TRBV4-1	TRBJ2-5	TRBD2
CASTLASGGSYEQYF	TRBV3-1/TRBV3-2	TRBJ2-7	TRBD2